This T cell receptor (beta chain) emerged from a study of T cell responses to AZD1222 COVID-19 vaccine. Broader study findings: Females outnumbered males among donors, who were mostly white British; clonal diversity was possibly underestimated. Recipients of two AZD1222 doses showed rising Spike-specific TCR breadth and depth. Reports indicate that nearly half of spike-specific TCRs are directed at unmutated variant regions.

Turning to this clone: What it binds is unknown.

Clones were read by immunoSEQ multiplex PCR, and TCRdb kept only the in-frame ones, dropping some. This repertoire shows around 100,000 clones, about 87% found once; its top ten account for roughly 15%. CDR1 and CDR2 (germline): LGHDT, YNNKEL (reference sequence). This CDR3 region has 14 residues. V was shortened by 0 bases and J by 10 bases, with 13 bases between the two germline ends. The specimen was peripheral blood, collected on day 0 of AZD1222 vaccination. The V and J genes are TRBV3-1 (or the pseudogene TRBV3-2) and TRBJ2-1, with D hard to call. The sequence derives from an adult in good health. CDR3 in DNA: TGTGCCAGCAGCCAAGATCCCGATTCCCCCGAGCAGTTCTTC. Translated: CASSQDPDSPEQFF.